The 14 T cell receptor beta chains below come from one sample, sequenced in a study of blood T cells in healthy people across ages. The authors ran a second PCR of roughly 6 to 12 cycles using a sample-barcoded 5' primer and a J-beta primer mix. MiXCR was run by TCRdb on the 5' RACE reads, yielding one entry per CDR3 protein. The data contain some 800,000 distinct CDR3 sequences, around 43% of them singletons. Sequencing used blood. These receptors were taken from a man in his sixties in good health.

This chain links TRBV9 with TRBJ2-1, with 7 bases fitting TRBD1. V dropped 4 bases and J dropped 4; count of bases not matched to a gene: 11. Germline V CDR1 and CDR2: SGDLS, YYNGEE. The CDR3 runs 16 residues. CDR3 region: CASSLSWDSSYNEQFF. The CDR3 region has the DNA TGTGCCAGCAGCCTGTCCTGGGACAGCAGTTACAATGAGCAGTTCTTC.

This clonotype was observed a few times. V is TRBV28 and J is TRBJ1-2; 8 bases map to TRBD1. V lost 6 bases and J lost 8; bases outside the gene matches: 8. CDR3 length: 13 residues. Germline loops: CDR1 MDHEN, CDR2 SYDVKM. The CDR3: CASRPAGGQGYTF. The CDR3 DNA reads TGTGCCAGCAGACCGGCAGGGGGCCAAGGCTACACCTTC.

With respect to this clonotype: Compared with germline, one end of the junction differs, possibly owing to a read error. This sequence joins TRBV20-1 and TRBJ1-5; no clear D. This CDR3 spans 19 amino acids. The germline V gene has CDR1 DFQATT and CDR2 SNEGSKA (reference sequence). The CDR3 nucleotides are TGTAGTGCTAGAGCGAGCGGAGAGGGCAAAATCGCTAGCAATCAGCCCCAGCATTTT. Translation: CSARASGEGKIASNQPQHF.

Comment on this clonotype: A read error may account for a junction end that differs from germline. The rearrangement uses TRBV6-2 or TRBV6-3 and TRBJ2-1, with 7 bases matching TRBD1. The CDR3 loop spans 14 amino acids. Germline CDR1 MNHEY, CDR2 SVGEGT. The CDR3 spells CAGSGQALGNEQFF. Here the CDR3 DNA reads TGTGCCGGCAGTGGACAGGCCTTGGGCAATGAGCAGTTCTTC.

This clonotype has ten or more counts. This rearrangement joins TRBV4-1 to TRBJ1-2; TRBD1 aligns across 7 bases. Germline CDR1 and CDR2: MGHRA and YSYEKL. This CDR3 contains 15 residues. After removal of 5 bases from V and 5 bases from J, the junction contained 11 bases not matched to a gene. Here the CDR3 reads CASSGRDSPRYGYTF. The DNA of the CDR3 is TGCGCCAGCAGCGGTCGGGACAGTCCTCGGTATGGCTACACCTTC.

V is TRBV3-1 and J is TRBJ1-2; 8 positions match TRBD1. Per germline, CDR1 LGHDT and CDR2 YNNKEL (reference sequence). This CDR3 region has 14 residues. V lost 11 bases, J lost 3 bases, and 11 bases stayed unmatched. In nucleotides, the CDR3 is TGTGCCGCCTCTGGGGGACAGGTACACTATGGCTACACCTTC. It is translated as CAASGGQVHYGYTF.

In this sample, this clonotype turned up many times. This chain links TRBV6-2 or TRBV6-3 with TRBJ2-4; D is undetermined. V dropped 7 bases and J dropped 0 bases, with 10 bases sitting between them. CDR3 size: 14 residues. Germline V gene lookup returns CDR1 MNHEY and CDR2 SVGEGT. The CDR3 reads CASKAAGAKNIQYF. The CDR3 DNA sequence: TGTGCCAGCAAGGCAGCCGGAGCCAAAAACATTCAGTACTTC.

V and J are TRBV20-1 and TRBJ2-5; the D gene is possibly TRBD2 (6 bases). CDR1 and CDR2 from the germline V gene are DFQATT and SNEGSKA (reference sequence). The V end was cut by 4 bases, the J end by 2 bases, with 11 bases between. The CDR3 covers 13 residues. DNA for the CDR3: TGCAGTGCTAAGGACTACCTACAAGAGACCCAGTACTTC. Translation gives CSAKDYLQETQYF.

The chain employs TRBV24-1 and TRBJ1-5; 8 bases are shared with TRBD1. Germline V gene lookup returns CDR1 KGHDR and CDR2 SFDVKD. This CDR3 region has 16 residues. The CDR3 DNA reads as TGTGCACTACAGTGGTTGGCGACAGGGGCAAATCAGCCCCAGCATTTT. Amino acid sequence: CALQWLATGANQPQHF.

The chain couples TRBV3-1 to TRBJ1-1, with D unclear. Germline values: CDR1 LGHDT, CDR2 YNNKEL (reference sequence). V gave up 1 base and J gave up 1 base, with 7 bases separating them. This CDR3 is built from 14 residues. CDR3 residues: CASSQVQKNTEAFF. In DNA, the CDR3 is TGTGCCAGCAGCCAAGTACAAAAGAACACTGAAGCTTTCTTT.

The chain has TRBV20-1 and TRBJ2-5, with 8 bases identical to TRBD2. The CDR3 consists of 14 residues. The trim removed 2 bases at V and 3 bases at J, leaving 5 bases unmatched. Per the germline V gene, CDR1 is DFQATT and CDR2 is SNEGSKA (reference sequence). The CDR3 region has the DNA TGCAGTGCTAGAAACTTAGCGGGGAAAGAGACCCAGTACTTC. This sequence encodes CSARNLAGKETQYF.

The gene calls are TRBV7-9 and TRBJ2-5; D perhaps matches TRBD1 (6 bases). V gave up 7 bases and J gave up 5 bases, with 11 bases separating them. Germline CDR1 reads SEHNR; CDR2 reads FQNEAQ (reference sequence). This CDR3 region has 12 residues. For the CDR3, the DNA is TGTGCCAGCACCAATACAGGGGAGACCCAGTACTTC. Translated: CASTNTGETQYF. Supplemented by reference TRBV7-9 and TRBJ2-5, the full variable domain reads DTGVSQNPRHKITKRGQNVTFRCDPISEHNRLYWYRQTLGQGPEFLTYFQNEAQLEKSRLLSDRFSAERPKGSFSTLEIQRTEQGDSAMYLCASTNTGETQYFGPGTRLLVL.

This sequence joins TRBV5-4 and TRBJ2-7; 10 nucleotides agree with TRBD1. The junction had 6 bases not matched to a gene; V was cut back by 4 bases and J by 5 bases. Germline values: CDR1 SGHNT, CDR2 YYREEE (reference sequence). The CDR3 totals 14 residues. CDR3 nucleotide sequence: TGTGCCAGCAGCATGACAGGGGGCAACGACGAGCAGTACTTC. This codes for CASSMTGGNDEQYF. Complete variable domain (other parts from reference TRBV5-4 and TRBJ2-7): ETGVTQSPTHLIKTRGQQVTLRCSSQSGHNTVSWYQQALGQGPQFIFQYYREEENGRGNFPPRFSGLQFPNYSSELNVNALELDDSALYLCASSMTGGNDEQYFGPGTRLTVT.

V gene TRBV18 combines with J gene TRBJ2-7; TRBD1 aligns across 11 bases. The germline V gene has CDR1 KGHSH and CDR2 LQKENI. The CDR3 has 15 amino acids. The trim removed 5 bases at V and 4 bases at J, leaving 7 bases unmatched. CDR3 in DNA: TGTGCCAGCTCAACCGGACAGGGGGCAGCTTACGAGCAGTACTTC. As protein: CASSTGQGAAYEQYF.